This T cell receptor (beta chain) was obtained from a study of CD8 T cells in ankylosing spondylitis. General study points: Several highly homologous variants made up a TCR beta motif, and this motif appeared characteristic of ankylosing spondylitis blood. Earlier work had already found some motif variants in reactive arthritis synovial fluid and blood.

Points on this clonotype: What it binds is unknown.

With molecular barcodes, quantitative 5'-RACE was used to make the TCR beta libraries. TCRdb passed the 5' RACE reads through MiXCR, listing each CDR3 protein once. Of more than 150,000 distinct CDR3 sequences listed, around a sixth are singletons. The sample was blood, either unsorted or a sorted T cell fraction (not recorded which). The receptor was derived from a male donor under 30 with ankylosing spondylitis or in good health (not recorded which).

The CDR3 is CSVSTGGYTEAFF. CDR3 DNA sequence: TGCAGCGTCTCGACAGGGGGCTACACTGAAGCTTTCTTT. The genes are TRBV29-1 and TRBJ1-1; 10 positions match TRBD1. The CDR3 consists of 13 residues. Germline assignment: CDR1 SQVTM and CDR2 ANQGSEA. V shed 6 bases, J shed 3 bases, and the junction held 4 bases outside the gene matches.